This record looks at one T cell receptor (beta chain) sequence and its context. With 5 bases clipped from V and 3 bases from J, the junction kept 9 bases outside the gene matches. The V gene's germline CDR1 is SGHAT and CDR2 FQNNGV. The CDR3 contains 16 residues. This entry belongs to a study of cytomegalovirus exposure and HLA in healthy donors. PCR employed 60 Vbeta and 13 Jbeta primers. This table comes from immunoSEQ multiplex PCR, and its TCRdb copy is limited to in-frame clones, with some not included. The table has some 110,000 clones, less than 70% seen once. This sequence originates from a woman aged 25-40 years in good health and CMV-seronegative. The sequenced sample consisted of PBMCs. The chain uses TRBV11-2 and TRBJ2-7, with 11 bases matching TRBD2. The DNA for the CDR3 is TGTGCCAGCAGCCGGTCACTAGCGGGAGCGGACTACGAGCAGTACTTC. Translating it yields CASSRSLAGADYEQYF.